This T cell receptor beta chain was retrieved from a study of blood T cell repertoires in COVID-19. V lost 6 bases and J lost 7; bases outside the gene matches: 7. The CDR3 extends over 14 amino acids. Germline CDR1 KGHSH, CDR2 LQKENI. Clones were read by immunoSEQ multiplex PCR, and TCRdb kept only the in-frame ones, dropping some. The table lists roughly 280,000 clones, approximately 92% of them singletons. The chain uses TRBV18 and TRBJ1-2; 11 bases fit TRBD1. The TCR sequence derives from a woman aged 18-35 years who had recovered from COVID-19. The sequenced material came from PBMCs or T cells enriched from blood (not recorded which). CDR3 region: CASSPDRGRGGYTF. The CDR3 coding sequence is TGTGCCAGCTCCCCGGACAGGGGGCGCGGTGGCTACACCTTC.